The subject of this entry is one T cell receptor beta chain. This table comes from immunoSEQ multiplex PCR, and its TCRdb copy is limited to in-frame clones, with some not included. This table has thousands of clones, roughly 91% appearing once. The sample originates from a study of technical replicates of blood from a few donors. Germline-derived CDR1 and CDR2 are MRHNA and SNTAGT. The V segment lost 0 bases and the J segment 2 bases; nucleotides outside the gene matches: 1. The CDR3 has 15 residues. The source of this sequence is a human donor in good health. The rearrangement joins TRBV6-4 to TRBJ2-3; 8 bases map to TRBD2. Sequences were obtained from PBMCs. The CDR3 coding sequence is TGTGCCAGCAGTGACTCAGCGGGAGCCACAGATACGCAGTATTTT. Encoded protein: CASSDSAGATDTQYF.